Presented here are 10 T cell receptor beta chains from one specimen sequenced in a study of Ad26.COV2.S vaccination and SARS-CoV-2 variants. Regarding treatment: over 15 received Ad26.COV2.S at low or high dose, single or two shots; about five received placebo; per-sample allocation not given. Specimen acquisition occurred on day 63 following the initial vaccine or placebo injection. Produced via immunoSEQ multiplex PCR; TCRdb's table is partial and in-frame only. The sample includes about 350,000 clones, approximately 84% seen only once; the top ten take 3% to 4%. The sample here was peripheral blood, taken in a trial of Ad26.COV2.S vaccine versus placebo. These TCRs come from a person aged 18-65 years who received the Ad26.COV2.S COVID-19 vaccine or a placebo.

The chain links TRBV4-1 to TRBJ2-3; 7 bases agree with TRBD1. The CDR3 is made up of 18 amino acids. Per germline, CDR1 MGHRA and CDR2 YSYEKL. The J segment lost 0 bases and the V segment lost 1 base, leaving 10 bases of the junction unmatched. The CDR3 DNA sequence: TGCGCCAGCAGCCAAGCCCGGACAGGAGAAACTAGCACAGATACGCAGTATTTT. This codes for CASSQARTGETSTDTQYF.

The rearrangement joins TRBV29-1 to TRBJ2-4; 7 bases match TRBD2. The junction had 2 bases not matched to a gene; V was cut back by 2 bases and J by 7 bases. Germline V gene sequence: CDR1 SQVTM, CDR2 ANQGSEA. The length of the CDR3 is 12 residues. The CDR3 spells CSVESGGNIQYF. CDR3 bases: TGCAGCGTTGAATCGGGAGGCAACATTCAGTACTTC.

This rearrangement joins TRBV18 to TRBJ1-2; D remains unclear. Trimming cost V 2 bases and J 5 bases, with 15 bases left between them. The CDR3 is 15 residues long. CDR1 and CDR2 (germline): KGHSH, LQKENI. The CDR3 nucleotides read TGTGCCAGCTCACCAGAGGGTAGGACGGGTTATGGCTACACCTTC. Translating it yields CASSPEGRTGYGYTF. The full variable domain, rest sourced from reference TRBV18 and TRBJ1-2, is NAGVMQNPRHLVRRRGQEARLRCSPMKGHSHVYWYRQLPEEGLKFMVYLQKENIIDESGMPKERFSAEFPKEGPSILRIQQVVRGDSAAYFCASSPEGRTGYGYTFGSGTRLTVV.

V and J are TRBV7-8 and TRBJ2-2, with TRBD2 as a possible D gene (7 bases). This CDR3 is built from 15 residues. V was pared by 4 bases and J by 7 bases, with 16 bases between. Per germline, CDR1 SGHVS and CDR2 FQNEAQ. The CDR3 nucleotides read TGTGCCAGCAGCTGGCTAGGGGGGGGCGGCGGGGAGCTGTTTTTT. This gives the protein CASSWLGGGGGELFF.

This sequence joins TRBV20-1 and TRBJ1-2, with D possibly TRBD1 on 6 matching bases. CDR1 and CDR2 from the germline V gene are DFQATT and SNEGSKA (reference sequence). The CDR3 contains 14 residues. Trimming cost V 3 bases and J 4 bases, with 15 bases left between them. DNA for the CDR3: TGCAGTGCTAGTAGACAGGCGCCCACCTATGGCTACACCTTC. It specifies CSASRQAPTYGYTF.

This chain's CDR3 is CASSDGGGYYNEQFF. CDR3 DNA sequence: TGTGCCAGCAGTGACGGAGGGGGTTATTACAATGAGCAGTTCTTC. This chain links TRBV6-1 with TRBJ2-1; D possibly uses TRBD1 or TRBD2 (6 bases each). The ends were cut back, 3 bases at V and 4 bases at J, with 13 bases in the middle. Germline V lookup: CDR1 MNHNS, CDR2 SASEGT. CDR3 size: 15 residues.

J is TRBJ2-2 and V is TRBV7-6, with D perhaps matching TRBD2 (5 bases). V was cut by 2 bases and J by 0 bases, with 10 bases left in between. The CDR3 totals 16 residues. The germline V gene has CDR1 SGHVS and CDR2 FNYEAQ. This chain's CDR3 is CASSLWSGTNTGELFF. The DNA for the CDR3 is TGTGCCAGCAGCTTATGGTCCGGGACGAACACCGGGGAGCTGTTTTTT.

The V and J genes are TRBV27 and TRBJ2-3; 8 bases map to TRBD2. This CDR3 is built from 14 residues. CDR1 MNHEY and CDR2 SMNVEV come from the germline V gene (reference sequence). V was pared by 5 bases and J by 7 bases, with 8 bases of the junction left unmatched. The CDR3 protein is CASSPPGGGYTQYF. CDR3 DNA sequence: TGTGCCAGCAGTCCTCCCGGGGGGGGATATACGCAGTATTTT.

The chain employs TRBV6-5 and TRBJ2-1; D uncertain. Germline assignment: CDR1 MNHEY and CDR2 SVGAGI. V dropped 3 bases and J dropped 6 bases, with 15 bases sitting between them. The CDR3 spans 15 residues. The CDR3 DNA reads as TGTGCCAGCAGTTATGGGCGCATCTCCGGCAATGAGCAGTTCTTC. It codes for CASSYGRISGNEQFF.

The CDR3 DNA reads as TGCGCCAGCAGCCAAGAGGTCGGGAGCTCCTACGAGCAGTACTTC. It translates to CASSQEVGSSYEQYF. The V and J genes are TRBV4-3 and TRBJ2-7; D possibly corresponds to TRBD2 (6 bases). V was trimmed by 0 bases and J by 0 bases, leaving 9 bases between them. The V gene's germline CDR1 is LGHNA and CDR2 YSLEER. The CDR3 covers 15 residues.